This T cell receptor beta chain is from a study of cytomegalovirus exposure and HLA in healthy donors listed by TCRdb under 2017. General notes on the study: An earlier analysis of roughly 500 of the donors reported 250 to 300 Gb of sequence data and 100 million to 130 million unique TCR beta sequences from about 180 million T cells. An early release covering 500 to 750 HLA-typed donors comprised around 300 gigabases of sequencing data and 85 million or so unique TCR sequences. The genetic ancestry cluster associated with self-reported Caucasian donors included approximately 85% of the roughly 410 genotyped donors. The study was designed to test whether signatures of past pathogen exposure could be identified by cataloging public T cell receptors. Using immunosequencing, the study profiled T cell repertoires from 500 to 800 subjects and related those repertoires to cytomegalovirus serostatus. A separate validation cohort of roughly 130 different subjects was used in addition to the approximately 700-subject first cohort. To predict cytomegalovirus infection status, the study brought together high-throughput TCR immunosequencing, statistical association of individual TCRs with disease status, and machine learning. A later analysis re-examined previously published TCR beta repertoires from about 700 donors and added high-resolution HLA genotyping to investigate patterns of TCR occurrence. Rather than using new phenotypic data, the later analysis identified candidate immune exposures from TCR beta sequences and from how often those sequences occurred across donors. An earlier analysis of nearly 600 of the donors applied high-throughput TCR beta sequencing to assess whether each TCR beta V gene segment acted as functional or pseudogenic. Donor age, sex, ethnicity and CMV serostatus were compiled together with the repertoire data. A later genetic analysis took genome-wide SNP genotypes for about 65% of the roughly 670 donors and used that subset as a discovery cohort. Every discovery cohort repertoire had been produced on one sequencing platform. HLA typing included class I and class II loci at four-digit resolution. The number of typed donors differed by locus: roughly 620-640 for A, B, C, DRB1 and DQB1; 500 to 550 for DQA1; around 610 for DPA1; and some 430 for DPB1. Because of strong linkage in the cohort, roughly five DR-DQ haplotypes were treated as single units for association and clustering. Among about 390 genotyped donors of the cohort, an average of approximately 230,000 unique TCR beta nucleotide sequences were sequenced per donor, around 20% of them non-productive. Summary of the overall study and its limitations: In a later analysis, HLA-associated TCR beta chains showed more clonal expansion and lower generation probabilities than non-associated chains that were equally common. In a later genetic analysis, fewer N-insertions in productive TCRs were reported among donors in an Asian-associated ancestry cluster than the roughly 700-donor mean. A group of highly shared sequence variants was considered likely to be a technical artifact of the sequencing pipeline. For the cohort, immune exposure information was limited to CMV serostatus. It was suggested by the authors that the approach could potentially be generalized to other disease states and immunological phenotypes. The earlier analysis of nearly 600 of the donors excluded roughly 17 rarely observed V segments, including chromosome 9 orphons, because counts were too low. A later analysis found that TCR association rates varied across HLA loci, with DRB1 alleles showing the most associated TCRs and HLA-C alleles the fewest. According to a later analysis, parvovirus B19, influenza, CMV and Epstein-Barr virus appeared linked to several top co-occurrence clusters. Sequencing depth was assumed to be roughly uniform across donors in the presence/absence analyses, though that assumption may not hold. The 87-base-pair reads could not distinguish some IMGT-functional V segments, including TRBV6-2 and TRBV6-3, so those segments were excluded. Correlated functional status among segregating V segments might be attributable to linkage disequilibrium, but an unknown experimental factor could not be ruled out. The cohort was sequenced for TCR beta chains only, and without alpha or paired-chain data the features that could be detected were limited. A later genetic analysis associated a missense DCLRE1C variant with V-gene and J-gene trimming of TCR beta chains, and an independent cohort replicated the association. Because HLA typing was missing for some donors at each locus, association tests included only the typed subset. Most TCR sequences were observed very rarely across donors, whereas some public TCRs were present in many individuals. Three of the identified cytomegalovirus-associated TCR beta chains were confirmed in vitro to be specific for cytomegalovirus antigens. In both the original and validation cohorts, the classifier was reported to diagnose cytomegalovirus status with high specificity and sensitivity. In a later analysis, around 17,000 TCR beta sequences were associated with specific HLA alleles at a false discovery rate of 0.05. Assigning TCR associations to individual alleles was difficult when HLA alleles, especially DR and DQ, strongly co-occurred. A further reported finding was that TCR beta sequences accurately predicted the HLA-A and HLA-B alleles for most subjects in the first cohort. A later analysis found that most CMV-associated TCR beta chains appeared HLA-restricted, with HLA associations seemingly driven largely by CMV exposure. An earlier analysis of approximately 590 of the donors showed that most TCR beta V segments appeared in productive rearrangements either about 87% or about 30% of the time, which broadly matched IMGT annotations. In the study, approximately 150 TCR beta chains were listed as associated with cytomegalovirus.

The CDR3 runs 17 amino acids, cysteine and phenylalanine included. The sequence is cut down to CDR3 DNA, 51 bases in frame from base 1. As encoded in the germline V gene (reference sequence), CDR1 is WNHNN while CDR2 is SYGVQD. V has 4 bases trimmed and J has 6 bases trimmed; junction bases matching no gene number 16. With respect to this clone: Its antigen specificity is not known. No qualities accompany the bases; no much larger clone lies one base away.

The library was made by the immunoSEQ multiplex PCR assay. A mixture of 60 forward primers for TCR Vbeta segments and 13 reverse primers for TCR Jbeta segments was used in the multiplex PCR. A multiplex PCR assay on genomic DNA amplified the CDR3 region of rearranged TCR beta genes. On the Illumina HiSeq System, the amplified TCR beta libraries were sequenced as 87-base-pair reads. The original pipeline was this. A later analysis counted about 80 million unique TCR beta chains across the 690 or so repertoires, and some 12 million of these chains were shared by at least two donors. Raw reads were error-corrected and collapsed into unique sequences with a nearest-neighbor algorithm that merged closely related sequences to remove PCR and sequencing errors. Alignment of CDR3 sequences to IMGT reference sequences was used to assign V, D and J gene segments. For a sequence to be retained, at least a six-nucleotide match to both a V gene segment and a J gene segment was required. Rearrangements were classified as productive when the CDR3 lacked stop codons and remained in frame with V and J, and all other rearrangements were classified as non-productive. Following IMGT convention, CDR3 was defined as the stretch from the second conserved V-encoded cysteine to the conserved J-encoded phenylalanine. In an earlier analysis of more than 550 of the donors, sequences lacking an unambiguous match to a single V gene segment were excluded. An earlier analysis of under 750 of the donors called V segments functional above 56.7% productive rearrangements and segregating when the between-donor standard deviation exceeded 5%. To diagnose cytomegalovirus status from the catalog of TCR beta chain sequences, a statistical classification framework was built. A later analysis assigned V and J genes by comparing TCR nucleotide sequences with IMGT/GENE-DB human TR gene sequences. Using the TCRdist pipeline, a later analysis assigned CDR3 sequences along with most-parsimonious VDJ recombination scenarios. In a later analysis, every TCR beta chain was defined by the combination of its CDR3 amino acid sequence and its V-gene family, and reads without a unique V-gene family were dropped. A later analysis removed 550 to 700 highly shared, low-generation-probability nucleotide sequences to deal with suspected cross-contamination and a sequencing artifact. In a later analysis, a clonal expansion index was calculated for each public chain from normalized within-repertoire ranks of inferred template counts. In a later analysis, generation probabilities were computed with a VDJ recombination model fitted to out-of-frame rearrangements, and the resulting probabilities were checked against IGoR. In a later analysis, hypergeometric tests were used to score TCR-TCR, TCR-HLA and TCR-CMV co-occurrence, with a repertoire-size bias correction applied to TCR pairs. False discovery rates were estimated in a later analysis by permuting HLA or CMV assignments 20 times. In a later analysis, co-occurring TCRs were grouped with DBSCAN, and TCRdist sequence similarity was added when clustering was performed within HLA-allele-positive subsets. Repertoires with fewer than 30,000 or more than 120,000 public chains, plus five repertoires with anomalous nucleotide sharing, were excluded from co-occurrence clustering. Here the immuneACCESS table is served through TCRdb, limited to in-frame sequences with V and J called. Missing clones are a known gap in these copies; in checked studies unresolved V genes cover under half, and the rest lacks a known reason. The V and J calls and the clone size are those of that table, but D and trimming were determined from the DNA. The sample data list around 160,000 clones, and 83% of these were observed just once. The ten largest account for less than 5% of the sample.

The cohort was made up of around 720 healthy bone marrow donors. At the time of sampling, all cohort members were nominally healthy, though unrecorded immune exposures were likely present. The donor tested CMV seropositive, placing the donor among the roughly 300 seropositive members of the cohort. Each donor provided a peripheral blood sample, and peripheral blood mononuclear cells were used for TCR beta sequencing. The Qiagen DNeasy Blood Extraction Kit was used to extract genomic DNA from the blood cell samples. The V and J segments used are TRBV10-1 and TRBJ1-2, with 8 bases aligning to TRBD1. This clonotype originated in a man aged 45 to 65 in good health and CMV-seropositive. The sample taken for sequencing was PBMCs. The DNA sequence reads TGCGCCAGCAGTGGACCAAACGGACAGGGAGTTGTCCATGGCTACACCTTC. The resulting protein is CASSGPNGQGVVHGYTF.